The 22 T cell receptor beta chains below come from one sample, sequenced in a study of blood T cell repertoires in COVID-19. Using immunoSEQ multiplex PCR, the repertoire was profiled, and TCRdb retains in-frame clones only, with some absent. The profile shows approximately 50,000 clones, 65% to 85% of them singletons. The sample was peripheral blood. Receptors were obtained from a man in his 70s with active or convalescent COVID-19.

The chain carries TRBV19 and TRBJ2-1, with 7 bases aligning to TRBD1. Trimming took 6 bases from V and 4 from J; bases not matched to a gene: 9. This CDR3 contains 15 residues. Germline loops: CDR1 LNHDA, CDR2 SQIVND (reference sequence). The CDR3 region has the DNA TGTGCCAGTAGCTTGGGACAGTCTTTGTACAATGAGCAGTTCTTC. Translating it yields CASSLGQSLYNEQFF.

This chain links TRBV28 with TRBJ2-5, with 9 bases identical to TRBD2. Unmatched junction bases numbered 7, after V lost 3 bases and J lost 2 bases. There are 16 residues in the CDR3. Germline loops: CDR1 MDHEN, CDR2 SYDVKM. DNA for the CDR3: TGTGCCAGCAGTTTCGCAGCGGGGGGTTTACAAGAGACCCAGTACTTC. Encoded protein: CASSFAAGGLQETQYF.

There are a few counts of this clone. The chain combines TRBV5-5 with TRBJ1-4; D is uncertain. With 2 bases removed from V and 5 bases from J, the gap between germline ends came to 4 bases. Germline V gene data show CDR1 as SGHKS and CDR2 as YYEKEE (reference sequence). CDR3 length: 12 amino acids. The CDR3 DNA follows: TGTGCCAGCAGCTTCCAGAATGAAAAACTGTTTTTT. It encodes CASSFQNEKLFF.

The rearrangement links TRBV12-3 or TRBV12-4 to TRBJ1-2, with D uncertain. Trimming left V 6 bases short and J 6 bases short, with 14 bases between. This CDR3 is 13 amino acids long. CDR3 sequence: CASSSGIFHGYTF. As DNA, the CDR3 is TGTGCCAGCAGCTCCGGTATTTTCCATGGCTACACCTTC.

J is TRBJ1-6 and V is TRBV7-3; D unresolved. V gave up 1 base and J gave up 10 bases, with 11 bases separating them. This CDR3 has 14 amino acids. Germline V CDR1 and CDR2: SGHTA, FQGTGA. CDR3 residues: CASSLNPRSSPLHF. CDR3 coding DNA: TGTGCCAGCAGCTTAAATCCCCGGAGCTCACCCCTCCACTTT.

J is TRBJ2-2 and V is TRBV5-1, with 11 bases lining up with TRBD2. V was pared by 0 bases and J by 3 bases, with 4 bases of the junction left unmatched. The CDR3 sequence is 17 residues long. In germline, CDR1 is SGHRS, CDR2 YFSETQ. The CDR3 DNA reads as TGCGCCAGCAGCTTGGTAGCGGGAGGGCCGGACACCGGGGAGCTGTTTTTT. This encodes CASSLVAGGPDTGELFF.

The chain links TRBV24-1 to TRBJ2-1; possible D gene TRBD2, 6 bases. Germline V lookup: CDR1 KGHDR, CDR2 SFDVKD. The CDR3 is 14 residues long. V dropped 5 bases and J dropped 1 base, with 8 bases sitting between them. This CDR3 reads CATSVGGSYNEQFF. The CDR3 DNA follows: TGTGCCACCAGTGTAGGAGGGTCCTACAATGAGCAGTTCTTC.

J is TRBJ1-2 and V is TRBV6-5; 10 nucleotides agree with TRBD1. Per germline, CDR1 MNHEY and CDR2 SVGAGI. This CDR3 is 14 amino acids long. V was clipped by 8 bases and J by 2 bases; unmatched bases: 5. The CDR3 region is CASVQGQGNYGYTF. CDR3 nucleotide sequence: TGTGCCAGCGTTCAGGGACAGGGGAACTATGGCTACACCTTC.

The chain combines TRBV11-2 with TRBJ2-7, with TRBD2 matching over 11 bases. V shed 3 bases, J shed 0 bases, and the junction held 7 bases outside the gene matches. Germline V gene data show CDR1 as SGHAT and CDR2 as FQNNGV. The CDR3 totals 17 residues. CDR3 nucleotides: TGTGCCAGCAGCTTGGAACGACTAGCGGGGCGCTCCTACGAGCAGTACTTC. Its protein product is CASSLERLAGRSYEQYF.

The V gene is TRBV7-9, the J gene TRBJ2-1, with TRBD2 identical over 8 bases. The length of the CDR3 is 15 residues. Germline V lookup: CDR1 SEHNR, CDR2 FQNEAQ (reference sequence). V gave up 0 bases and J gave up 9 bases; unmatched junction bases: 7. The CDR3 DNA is TGTGCCAGCAGCTTAGCGCAGGTAGCGGGGTCTGAGCAGTTCTTC. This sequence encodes CASSLAQVAGSEQFF.

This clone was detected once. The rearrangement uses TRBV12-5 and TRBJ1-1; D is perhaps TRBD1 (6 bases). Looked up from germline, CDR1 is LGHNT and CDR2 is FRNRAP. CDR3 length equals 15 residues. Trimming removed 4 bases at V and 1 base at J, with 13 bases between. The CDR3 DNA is TGTGCTAGTGGTTCACGGGGGGCGGGGAACACTGAAGCTTTCTTT. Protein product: CASGSRGAGNTEAFF.

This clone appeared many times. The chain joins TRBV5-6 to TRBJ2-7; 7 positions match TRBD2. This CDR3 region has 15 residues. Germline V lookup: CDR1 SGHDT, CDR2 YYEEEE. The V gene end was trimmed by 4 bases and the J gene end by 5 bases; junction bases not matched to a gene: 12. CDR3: CASSLGGEPSDEQYF. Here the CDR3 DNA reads TGTGCCAGCAGCCTGGGGGGGGAACCGTCCGACGAGCAGTACTTC.

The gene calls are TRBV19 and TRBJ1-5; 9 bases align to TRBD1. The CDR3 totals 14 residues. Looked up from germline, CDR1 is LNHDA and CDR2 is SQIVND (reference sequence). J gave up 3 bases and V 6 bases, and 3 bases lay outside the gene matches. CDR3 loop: CASSRTGANQPQHF. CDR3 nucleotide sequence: TGTGCCAGTAGCAGGACAGGGGCCAATCAGCCCCAGCATTTT.

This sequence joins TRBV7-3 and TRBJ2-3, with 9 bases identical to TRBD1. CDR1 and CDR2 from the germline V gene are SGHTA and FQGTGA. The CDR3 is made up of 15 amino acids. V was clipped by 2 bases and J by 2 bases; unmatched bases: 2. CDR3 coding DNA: TGTGCCAGCAGCTTAGGGACAGGGACCACAGATACGCAGTATTTT. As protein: CASSLGTGTTDTQYF. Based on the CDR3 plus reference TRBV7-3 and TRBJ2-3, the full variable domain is GAGVSQTPSNKVTEKGKYVELRCDPISGHTALYWYRQSLGQGPEFLIYFQGTGAADDSGLPNDRFFAVRPEGSVSTLKIQRTERGDSAVYLCASSLGTGTTDTQYFGPGTRLTVL.

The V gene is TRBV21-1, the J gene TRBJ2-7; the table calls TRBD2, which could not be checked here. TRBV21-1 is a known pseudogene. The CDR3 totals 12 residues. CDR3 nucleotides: TGTGCCAGCGCTGGACTTTTCTACGAGCAGTACTTC. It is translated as CASAGLFYEQYF.

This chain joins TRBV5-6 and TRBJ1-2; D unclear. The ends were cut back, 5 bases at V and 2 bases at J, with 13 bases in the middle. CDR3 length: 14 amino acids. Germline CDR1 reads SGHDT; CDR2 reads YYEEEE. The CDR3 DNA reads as TGTGCCAGCAGGCCTAACGGACTGAACTATGGCTACACCTTC. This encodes CASRPNGLNYGYTF. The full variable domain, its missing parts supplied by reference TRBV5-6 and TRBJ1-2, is DAGVTQSPTHLIKTRGQQVTLRCSPKSGHDTVSWYQQALGQGPQFIFQYYEEEERQRGNFPDRFSGHQFPNYSSELNVNALLLGDSALYLCASRPNGLNYGYTFGSGTRLTVV.

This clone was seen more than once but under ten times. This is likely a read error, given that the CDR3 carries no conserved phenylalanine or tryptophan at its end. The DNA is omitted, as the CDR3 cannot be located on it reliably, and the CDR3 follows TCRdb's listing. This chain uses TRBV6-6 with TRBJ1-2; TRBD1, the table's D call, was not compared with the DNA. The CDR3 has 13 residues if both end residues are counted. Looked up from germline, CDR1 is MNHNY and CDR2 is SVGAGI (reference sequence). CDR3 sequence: CASSQQGQTQVMS.

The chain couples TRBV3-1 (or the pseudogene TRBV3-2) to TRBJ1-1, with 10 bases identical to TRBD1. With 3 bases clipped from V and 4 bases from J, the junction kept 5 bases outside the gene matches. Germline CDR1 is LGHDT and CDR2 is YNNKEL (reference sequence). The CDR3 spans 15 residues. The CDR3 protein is CASSHRQGATTEAFF. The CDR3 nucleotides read TGTGCCAGCAGCCATAGACAGGGGGCGACCACTGAAGCTTTCTTT.

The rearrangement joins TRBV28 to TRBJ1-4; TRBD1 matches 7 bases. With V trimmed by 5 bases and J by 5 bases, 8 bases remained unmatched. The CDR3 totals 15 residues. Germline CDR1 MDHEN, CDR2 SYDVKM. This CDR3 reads CASSLGTVKNEKLFF. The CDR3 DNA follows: TGTGCCAGCAGTCTAGGGACAGTCAAAAATGAAAAACTGTTTTTT.

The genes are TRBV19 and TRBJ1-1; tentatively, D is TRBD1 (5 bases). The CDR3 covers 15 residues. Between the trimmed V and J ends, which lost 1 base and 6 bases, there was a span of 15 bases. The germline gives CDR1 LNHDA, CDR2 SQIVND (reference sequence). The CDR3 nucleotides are TGTGCCAGTAGTATAGTTAAAGCCGGAGGGGCTGAAGCTTTCTTT. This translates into CASSIVKAGGAEAFF.

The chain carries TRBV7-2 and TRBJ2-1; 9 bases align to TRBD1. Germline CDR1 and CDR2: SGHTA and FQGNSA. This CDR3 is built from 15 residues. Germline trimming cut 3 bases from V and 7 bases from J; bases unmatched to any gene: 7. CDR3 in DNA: TGTGCCAGCAGCTTTGGACAGGGGCACAATAATGAGCAGTTCTTC. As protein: CASSFGQGHNNEQFF.

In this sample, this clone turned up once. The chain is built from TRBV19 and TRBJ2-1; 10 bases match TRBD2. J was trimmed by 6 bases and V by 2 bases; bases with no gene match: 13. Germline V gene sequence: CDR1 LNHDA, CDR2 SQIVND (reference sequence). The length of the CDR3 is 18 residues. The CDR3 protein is CASSITTAGGPLANEQFF. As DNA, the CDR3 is TGTGCCAGTAGTATAACGACAGCGGGAGGGCCTCTCGCCAATGAGCAGTTCTTC.